The entry below gives a single TCR beta chain sequence along with its context. Its antigen remains undetermined. No qualities accompany the bases; no much larger clone lies one base away. Its CDR3 holds 12 amino acids, cysteine through phenylalanine. Only the CDR3 portion is preserved as DNA: 36 bases, with reading frame beginning at the first base. The germline ends are 13 bases apart after V is trimmed by 6 bases and J by 7 bases. CDR1 and CDR2, looked up from the germline V gene, are SGHRS and YFSETQ. This specimen's time point label, per the study, means: baseline before first vaccination. Vaccinee samples came from UK trials COV001 and COV002, including a single-blind randomized controlled phase 2/3 trial of AZD1222 (ChAdOx1 nCoV-19) in healthy adults. For TCRbeta chain sequencing, PBMC samples were collected from trial participants at day 0 and at day 28 after the second dose. The data were taken from a study of T cell responses to AZD1222 COVID-19 vaccine (dated by TCRdb to the early 2020s). Regarding the research as a whole: AZD1222 recipients with second doses at about 4 weeks or about 12 weeks were pooled, because spike-specific TCR depth and breadth did not differ between schedules. A total of 230 to 250 trial participants underwent TCR sequencing, of whom 207 had received two doses of AZD1222 and around 25 had received two doses of the MenACWY control vaccine. Trial participants were enrolled into age subgroups of 18-55, 56-69 and 70-plus years, which contained approximately 150, 28 and 58 TCR-sequenced participants, respectively.

The CDR3 regions of human TCRbeta chains were subjected to immunosequencing. The study's processing was this. TCRs in the repertoires were matched against a reference library of SARS-CoV-2-specific TCRs that had been generated with the MIRA antigen-specificity platform. Breadth meant the fraction of unique TCRs that were SARS-CoV-2-associated, whereas depth meant the fraction of total T cells that were SARS-CoV-2-associated. Using the MIRA data, each spike-specific TCR was assigned both to the spike region to which the TCR was reactive and to a CD4 or CD8 class. Log10-transformed breadth and depth values were compared by one-way ANOVA with Sidak's multiple comparisons tests. The table comes from immuneACCESS by way of TCRdb, which keeps in-frame sequences with V and J called. Part of the clones is missing from these tables; in studies checked, under half for an unresolved V gene and the rest for unknown reasons. V, J and clone size derive from that table, while D and trimming were established from the DNA sequence. The sample profile shows under 200,000 clones; around 95% of them were found once. 0.64% of the sample rests with the top ten.

What the authors observed across the whole study: Conclusions about previously exposed vaccinees are limited because only five to seven AZD1222 recipients were SARS-CoV-2 seropositive at baseline. Reportedly, almost half of the unique spike-specific TCRs recognized epitopes lying outside the regions that are mutated in the B.1.351 and B.1.1.7 variants. Participants were mostly white British, with more females than males. The authors suggested clonal diversity may have been underestimated. The 56-69-year group was small, and its depth increase did not reach significance, likely because of low power. No day 14 peak-response samples were available, so repertoires were characterized only after the peak T cell response. After two AZD1222 doses, both the breadth and the depth of spike-specific TCRs were significantly higher than at day 0 and than in MenACWY recipients. The vaccine-associated CD4 TCRs covered the entire spike protein, and the dominant responses fell in regions 160-218 and 743-854.

The sequence joins TRBV5-1 to TRBJ1-1; no D segment can be confidently identified. Sequenced material: peripheral blood, taken on day 0 of AZD1222 vaccination. This clonotype was obtained from an adult in good health. Read as DNA, the sequence is TGCGCCAGCAACCGGGGTATGGGTGAAGCTTTCTTT. Translated, this gives CASNRGMGEAFF.